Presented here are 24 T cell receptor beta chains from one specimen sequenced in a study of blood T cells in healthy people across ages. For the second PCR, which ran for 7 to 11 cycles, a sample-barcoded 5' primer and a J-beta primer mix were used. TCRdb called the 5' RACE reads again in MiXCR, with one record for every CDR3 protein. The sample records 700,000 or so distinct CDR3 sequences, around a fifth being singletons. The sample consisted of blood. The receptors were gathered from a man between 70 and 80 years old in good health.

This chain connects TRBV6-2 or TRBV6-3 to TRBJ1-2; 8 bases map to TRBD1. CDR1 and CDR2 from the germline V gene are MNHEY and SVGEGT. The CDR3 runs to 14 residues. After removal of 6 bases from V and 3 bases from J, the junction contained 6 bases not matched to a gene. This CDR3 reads CASSRQGRDYGYTF. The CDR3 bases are TGTGCCAGCAGCCGACAGGGGCGAGACTATGGCTACACCTTC.

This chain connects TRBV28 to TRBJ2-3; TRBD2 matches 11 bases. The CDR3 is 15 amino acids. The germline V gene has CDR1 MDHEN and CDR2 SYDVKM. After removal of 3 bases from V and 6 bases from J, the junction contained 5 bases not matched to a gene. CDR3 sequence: CASSLPSGGRDTQYF. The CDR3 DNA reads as TGTGCCAGCAGTTTGCCTAGCGGGGGGCGGGATACGCAGTATTTT.

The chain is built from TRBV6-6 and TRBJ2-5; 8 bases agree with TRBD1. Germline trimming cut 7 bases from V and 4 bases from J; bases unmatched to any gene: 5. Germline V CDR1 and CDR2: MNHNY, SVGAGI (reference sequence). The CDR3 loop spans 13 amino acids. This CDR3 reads CASTDRGLETQYF. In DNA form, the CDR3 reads TGTGCCAGCACCGACAGGGGTTTAGAGACCCAGTACTTC.

CDR3 protein: CSAPIKLAPQETQYF. Here the CDR3 DNA reads TGCAGTGCTCCTATAAAACTAGCGCCCCAAGAGACCCAGTACTTC. The chain uses TRBV20-1 and TRBJ2-5, with TRBD2 identical over 7 bases. Germline CDR1 is DFQATT and CDR2 is SNEGSKA (reference sequence). The CDR3 covers 15 residues. The V gene end was trimmed by 5 bases and the J gene end by 1 base; junction bases not matched to a gene: 10.

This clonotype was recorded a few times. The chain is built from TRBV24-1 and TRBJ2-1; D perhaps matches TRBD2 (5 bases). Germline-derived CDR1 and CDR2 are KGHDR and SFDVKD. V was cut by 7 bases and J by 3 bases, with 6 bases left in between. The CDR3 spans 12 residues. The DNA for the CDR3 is TGTGCCACCAGGGACTTCTACAATGAGCAGTTCTTC. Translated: CATRDFYNEQFF.

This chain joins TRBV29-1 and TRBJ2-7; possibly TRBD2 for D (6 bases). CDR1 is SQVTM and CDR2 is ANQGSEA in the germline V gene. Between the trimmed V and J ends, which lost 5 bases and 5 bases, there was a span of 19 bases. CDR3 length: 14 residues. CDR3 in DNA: TGCAGCGTTCCCTCCCGGGAGACGAGAGACGAGCAGTACGTC. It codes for CSVPSRETRDEQYV.

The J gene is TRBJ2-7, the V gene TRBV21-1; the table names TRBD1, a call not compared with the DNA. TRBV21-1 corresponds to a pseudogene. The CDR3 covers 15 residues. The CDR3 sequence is CASSKPETGFNEQYV. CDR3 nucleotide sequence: TGTGCCAGCAGCAAACCCGAGACAGGTTTCAACGAGCAGTACGTC.

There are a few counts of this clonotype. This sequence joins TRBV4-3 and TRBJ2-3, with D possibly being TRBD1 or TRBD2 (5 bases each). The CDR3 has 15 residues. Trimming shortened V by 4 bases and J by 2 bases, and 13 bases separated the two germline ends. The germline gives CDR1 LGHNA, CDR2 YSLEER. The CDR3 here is CASSPRAGTTDTQYF. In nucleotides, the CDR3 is TGCGCCAGCAGCCCCAGGGCGGGTACCACAGATACGCAGTATTTT.

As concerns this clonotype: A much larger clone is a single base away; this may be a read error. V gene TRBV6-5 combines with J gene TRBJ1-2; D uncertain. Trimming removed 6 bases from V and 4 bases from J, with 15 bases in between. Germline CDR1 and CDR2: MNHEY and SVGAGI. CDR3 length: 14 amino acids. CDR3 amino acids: CASRDPGVGYGYTF. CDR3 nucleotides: TGTGCCAGCAGGGATCCCGGGGTGGGCTATGGCTACACCTTC.

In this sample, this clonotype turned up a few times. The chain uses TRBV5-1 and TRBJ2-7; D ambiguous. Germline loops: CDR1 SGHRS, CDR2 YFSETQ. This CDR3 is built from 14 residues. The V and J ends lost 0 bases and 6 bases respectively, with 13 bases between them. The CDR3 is CASSLGLFGGEQYF. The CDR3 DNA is TGCGCCAGCAGCTTGGGATTGTTTGGTGGCGAGCAGTACTTC.

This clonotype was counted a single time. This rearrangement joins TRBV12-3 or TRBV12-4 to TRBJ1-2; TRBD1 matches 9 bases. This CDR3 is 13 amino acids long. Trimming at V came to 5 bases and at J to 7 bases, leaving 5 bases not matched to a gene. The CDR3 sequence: CASSVGQGFGYTF. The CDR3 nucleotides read TGTGCCAGCAGTGTGGGACAGGGTTTTGGCTACACCTTC.

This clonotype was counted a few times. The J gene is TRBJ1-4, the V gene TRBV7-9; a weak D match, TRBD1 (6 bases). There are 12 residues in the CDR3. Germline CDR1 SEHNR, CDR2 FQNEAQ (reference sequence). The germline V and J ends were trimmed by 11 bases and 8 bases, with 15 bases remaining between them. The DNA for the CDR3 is TGTGCCGTAAGCTGGGACACCGAAAAACTGTTTTTT. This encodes CAVSWDTEKLFF.

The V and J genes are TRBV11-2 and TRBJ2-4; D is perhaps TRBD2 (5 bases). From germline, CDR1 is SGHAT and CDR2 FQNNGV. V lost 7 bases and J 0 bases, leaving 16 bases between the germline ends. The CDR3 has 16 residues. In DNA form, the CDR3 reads TGTGCCAGCACCGAAAGGAGGCTAATAGCCAAAAACATTCAGTACTTC. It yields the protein CASTERRLIAKNIQYF. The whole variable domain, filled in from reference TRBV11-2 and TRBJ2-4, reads EAGVAQSPRYKIIEKRQSVAFWCNPISGHATLYWYQQILGQGPKLLIQFQNNGVVDDSQLPKDRFSAERLKGVDSTLKIQPAKLEDSAVYLCASTERRLIAKNIQYFGAGTRLSVL.

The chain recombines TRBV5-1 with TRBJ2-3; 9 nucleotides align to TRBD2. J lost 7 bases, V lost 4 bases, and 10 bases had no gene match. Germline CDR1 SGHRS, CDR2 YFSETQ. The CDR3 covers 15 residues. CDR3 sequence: CASSPGGSGRNTQYF. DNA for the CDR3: TGCGCCAGCAGCCCCGGAGGGAGCGGGAGGAATACGCAGTATTTT.

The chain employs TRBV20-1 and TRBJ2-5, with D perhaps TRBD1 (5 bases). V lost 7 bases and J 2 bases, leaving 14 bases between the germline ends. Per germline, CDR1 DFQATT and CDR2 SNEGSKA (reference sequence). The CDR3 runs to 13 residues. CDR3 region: CSGTGHIQETQYF. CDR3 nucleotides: TGCAGTGGTACCGGACACATTCAAGAGACCCAGTACTTC.

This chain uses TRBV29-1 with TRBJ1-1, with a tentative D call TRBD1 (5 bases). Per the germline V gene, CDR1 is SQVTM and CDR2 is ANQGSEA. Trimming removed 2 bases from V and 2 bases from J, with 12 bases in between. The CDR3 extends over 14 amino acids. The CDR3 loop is CSVERSGVNTEAFF. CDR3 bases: TGCAGCGTTGAACGTTCGGGGGTCAACACTGAAGCTTTCTTT.

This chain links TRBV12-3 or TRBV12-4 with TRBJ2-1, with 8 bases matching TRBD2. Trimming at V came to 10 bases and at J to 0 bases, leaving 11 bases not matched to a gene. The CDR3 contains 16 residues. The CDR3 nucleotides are TGTGCCACAAACGGAGCGGGAGAGCGCTCCTACAATGAGCAGTTCTTC. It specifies CATNGAGERSYNEQFF.

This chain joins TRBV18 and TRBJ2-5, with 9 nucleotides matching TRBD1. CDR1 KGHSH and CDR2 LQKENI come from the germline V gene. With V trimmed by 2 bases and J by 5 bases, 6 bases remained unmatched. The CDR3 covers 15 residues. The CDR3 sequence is CASSPETGGQETQYF. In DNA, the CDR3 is TGTGCCAGCTCACCAGAAACAGGGGGCCAGGAGACCCAGTACTTC.

The CDR3: CASSHGDRGSAEAFF. Written as DNA, the CDR3 is TGCGCCAGCAGCCACGGGGACAGGGGGAGCGCTGAAGCTTTCTTT. The V and J genes are TRBV4-1 and TRBJ1-1, with 11 bases fitting TRBD1. Per the germline V gene, CDR1 is MGHRA and CDR2 is YSYEKL. The CDR3 is 15 residues long. V was clipped by 3 bases and J by 6 bases; unmatched bases: 6.

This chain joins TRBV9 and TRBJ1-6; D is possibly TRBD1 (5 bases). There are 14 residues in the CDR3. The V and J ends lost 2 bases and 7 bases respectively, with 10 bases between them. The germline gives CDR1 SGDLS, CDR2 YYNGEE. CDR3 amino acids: CASSVRVGNSPLHF. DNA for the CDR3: TGTGCCAGCAGCGTCAGGGTTGGGAATTCACCCCTCCACTTT.

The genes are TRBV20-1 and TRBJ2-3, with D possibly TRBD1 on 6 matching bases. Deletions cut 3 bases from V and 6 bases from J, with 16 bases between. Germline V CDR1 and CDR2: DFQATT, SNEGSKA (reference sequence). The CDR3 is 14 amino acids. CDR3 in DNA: TGCAGTGCTAGGTGGCAGGGGCCGGCGGATACGCAGTATTTT. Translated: CSARWQGPADTQYF.

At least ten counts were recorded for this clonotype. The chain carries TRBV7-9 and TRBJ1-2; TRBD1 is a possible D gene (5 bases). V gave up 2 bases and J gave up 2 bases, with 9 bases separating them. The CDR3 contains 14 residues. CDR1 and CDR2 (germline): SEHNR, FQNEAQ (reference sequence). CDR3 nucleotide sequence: TGTGCCAGCAGCTTACAGGGACGAAACTATGGCTACACCTTC. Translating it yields CASSLQGRNYGYTF.

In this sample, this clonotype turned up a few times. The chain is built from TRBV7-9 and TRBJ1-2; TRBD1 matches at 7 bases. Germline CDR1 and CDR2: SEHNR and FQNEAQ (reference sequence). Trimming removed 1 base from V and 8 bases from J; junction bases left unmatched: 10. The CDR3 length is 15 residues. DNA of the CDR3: TGTGCCAGCAGCTTAGAAGTGGCGGGGACAGAAGGCTACACCTTC. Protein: CASSLEVAGTEGYTF.

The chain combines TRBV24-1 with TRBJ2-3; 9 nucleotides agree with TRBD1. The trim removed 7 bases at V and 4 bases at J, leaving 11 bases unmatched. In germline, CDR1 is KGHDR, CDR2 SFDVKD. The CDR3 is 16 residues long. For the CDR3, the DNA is TGTGCCACCAGCACACCGGGACAGGGAATCCCAGATACGCAGTATTTT. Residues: CATSTPGQGIPDTQYF.